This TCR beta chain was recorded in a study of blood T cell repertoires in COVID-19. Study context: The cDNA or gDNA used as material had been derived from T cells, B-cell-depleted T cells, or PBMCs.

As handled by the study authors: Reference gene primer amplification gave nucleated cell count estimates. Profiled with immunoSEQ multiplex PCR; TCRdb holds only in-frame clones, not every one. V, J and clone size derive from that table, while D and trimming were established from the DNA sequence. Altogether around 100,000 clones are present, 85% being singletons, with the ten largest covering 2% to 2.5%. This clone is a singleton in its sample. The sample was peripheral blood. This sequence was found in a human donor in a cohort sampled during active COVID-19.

CDR3 in amino acids: CASGARYF. The CDR3 DNA is TGTGCCAGCGGGGCGCGGTACTTC. The chain couples TRBV2 to TRBJ2-7; possible D gene TRBD1, 5 bases. V was shortened by 8 bases and J by 12 bases, with 8 bases between the two germline ends. This CDR3 region has 8 residues. CDR1 SNHLY and CDR2 FYNNEI come from the germline V gene.